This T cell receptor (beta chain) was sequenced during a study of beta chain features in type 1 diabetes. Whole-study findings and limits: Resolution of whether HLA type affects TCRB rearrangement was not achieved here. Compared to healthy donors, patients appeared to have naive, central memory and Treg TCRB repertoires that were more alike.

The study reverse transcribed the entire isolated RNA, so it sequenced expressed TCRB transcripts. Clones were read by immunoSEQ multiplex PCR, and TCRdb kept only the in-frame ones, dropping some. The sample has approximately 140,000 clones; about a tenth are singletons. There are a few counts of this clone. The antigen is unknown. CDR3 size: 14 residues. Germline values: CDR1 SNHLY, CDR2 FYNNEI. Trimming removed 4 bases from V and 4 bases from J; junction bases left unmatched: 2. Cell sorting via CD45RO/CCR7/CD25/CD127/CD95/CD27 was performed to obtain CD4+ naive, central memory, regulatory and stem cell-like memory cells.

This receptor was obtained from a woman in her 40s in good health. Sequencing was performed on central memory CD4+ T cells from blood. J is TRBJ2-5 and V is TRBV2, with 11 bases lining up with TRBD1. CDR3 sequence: CASSVGQGAETQYF. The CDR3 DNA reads TGTGCCAGCAGTGTAGGACAGGGGGCAGAGACCCAGTACTTC.